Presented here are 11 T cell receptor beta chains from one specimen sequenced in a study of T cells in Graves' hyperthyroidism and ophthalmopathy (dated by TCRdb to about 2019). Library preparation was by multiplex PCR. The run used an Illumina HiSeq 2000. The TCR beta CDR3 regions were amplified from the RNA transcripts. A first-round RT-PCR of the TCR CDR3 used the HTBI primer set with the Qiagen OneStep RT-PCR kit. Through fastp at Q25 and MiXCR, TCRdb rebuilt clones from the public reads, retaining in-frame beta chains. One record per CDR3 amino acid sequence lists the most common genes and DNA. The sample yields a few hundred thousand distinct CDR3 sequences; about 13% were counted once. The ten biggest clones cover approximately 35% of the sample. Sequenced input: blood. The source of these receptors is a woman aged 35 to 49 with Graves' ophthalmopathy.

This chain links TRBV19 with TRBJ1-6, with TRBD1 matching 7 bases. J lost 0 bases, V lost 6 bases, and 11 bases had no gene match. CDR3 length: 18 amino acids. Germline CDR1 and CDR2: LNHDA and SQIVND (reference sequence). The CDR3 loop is CASSQNRGMSSYNSPLHF. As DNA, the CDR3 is TGTGCCAGTAGCCAAAACAGGGGTATGAGCTCCTATAATTCACCCCTCCACTTT. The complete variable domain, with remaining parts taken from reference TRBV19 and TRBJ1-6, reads DGGITQSPKYLFRKEGQNVTLSCEQNLNHDAMYWYRQDPGQGLRLIYYSQIVNDFQKGDIAEGYSVSREKKESFPLTVTSAQKNPTAFYLCASSQNRGMSSYNSPLHFGNGTRLTVT.

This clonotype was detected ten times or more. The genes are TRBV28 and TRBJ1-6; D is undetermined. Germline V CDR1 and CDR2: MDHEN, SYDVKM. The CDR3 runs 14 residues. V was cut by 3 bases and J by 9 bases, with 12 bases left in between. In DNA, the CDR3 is TGTGCCAGCAGTTTGGCTTTGGTTGGTTCACCCCTCCACTTT. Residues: CASSLALVGSPLHF.

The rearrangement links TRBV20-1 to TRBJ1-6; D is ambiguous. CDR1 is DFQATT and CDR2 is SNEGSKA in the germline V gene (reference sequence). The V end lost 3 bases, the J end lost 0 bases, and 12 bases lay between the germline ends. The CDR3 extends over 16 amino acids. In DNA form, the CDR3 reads TGCAGTGCTAGTGTCTACTCAAGCTCCTATAATTCACCCCTCCACTTT. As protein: CSASVYSSSYNSPLHF.

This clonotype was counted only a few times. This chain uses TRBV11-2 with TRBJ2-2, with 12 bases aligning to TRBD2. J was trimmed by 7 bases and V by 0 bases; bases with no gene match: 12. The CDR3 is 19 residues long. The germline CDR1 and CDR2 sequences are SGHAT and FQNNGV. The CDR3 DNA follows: TGTGCCAGCAGCTTAGATCCCGAAACTAGCGGGGGGAACCACGGGGAGCTGTTTTTT. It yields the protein CASSLDPETSGGNHGELFF.

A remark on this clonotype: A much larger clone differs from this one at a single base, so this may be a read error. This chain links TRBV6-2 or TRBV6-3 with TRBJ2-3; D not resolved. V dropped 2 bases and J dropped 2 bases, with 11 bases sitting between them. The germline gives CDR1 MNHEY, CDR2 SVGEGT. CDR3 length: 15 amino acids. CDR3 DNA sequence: TGTGCCAGCAGTTACGTCAGGAGAAACACAGATACGCAGTATTTT. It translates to CASSYVRRNTDTQYF.

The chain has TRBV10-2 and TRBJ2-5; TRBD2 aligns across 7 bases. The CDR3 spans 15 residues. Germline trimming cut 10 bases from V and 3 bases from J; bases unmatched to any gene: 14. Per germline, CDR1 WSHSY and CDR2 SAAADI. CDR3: CATSTLRGNKETQYF. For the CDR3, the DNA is TGCGCCACCAGCACGTTGCGGGGGAACAAAGAGACCCAGTACTTC.

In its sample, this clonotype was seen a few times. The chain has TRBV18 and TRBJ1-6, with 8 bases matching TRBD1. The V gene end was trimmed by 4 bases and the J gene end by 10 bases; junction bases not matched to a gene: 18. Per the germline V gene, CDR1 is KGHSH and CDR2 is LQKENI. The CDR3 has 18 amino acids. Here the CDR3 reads CASSQTSPRTGSNSPLHF. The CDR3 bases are TGTGCCAGCTCACAAACCAGTCCCCGGACAGGGAGTAACTCACCCCTCCACTTT.

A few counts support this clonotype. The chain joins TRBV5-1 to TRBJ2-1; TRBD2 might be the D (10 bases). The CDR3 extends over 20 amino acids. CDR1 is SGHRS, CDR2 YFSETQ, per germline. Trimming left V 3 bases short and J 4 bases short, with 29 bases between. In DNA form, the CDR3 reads TGCGCCAGCAGCTCGCCCGGACAGGGGAGAGCGGGGGGGCGTTACAATGAGCAGTTCTTC. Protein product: CASSSPGQGRAGGRYNEQFF.

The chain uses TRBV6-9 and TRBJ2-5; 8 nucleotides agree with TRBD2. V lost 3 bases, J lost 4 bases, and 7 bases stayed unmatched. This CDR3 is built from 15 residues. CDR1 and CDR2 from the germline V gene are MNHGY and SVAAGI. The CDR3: CASSYGAGVGETQYF. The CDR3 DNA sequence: TGTGCCAGCAGTTACGGAGCGGGGGTGGGAGAGACCCAGTACTTC.

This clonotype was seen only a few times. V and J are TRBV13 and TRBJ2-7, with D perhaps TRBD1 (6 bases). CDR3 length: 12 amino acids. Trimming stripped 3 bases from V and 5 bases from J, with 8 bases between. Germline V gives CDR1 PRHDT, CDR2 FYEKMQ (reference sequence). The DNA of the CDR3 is TGTGCCAGCAGCTTGGACAGCAACGAGCAGTACTTC. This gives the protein CASSLDSNEQYF.

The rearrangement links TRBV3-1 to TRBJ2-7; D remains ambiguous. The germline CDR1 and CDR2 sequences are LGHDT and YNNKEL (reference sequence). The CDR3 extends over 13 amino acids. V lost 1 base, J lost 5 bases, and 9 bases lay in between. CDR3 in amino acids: CASSQVRKNEQYF. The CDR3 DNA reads TGTGCCAGCAGCCAAGTTCGGAAAAACGAGCAGTACTTC.